This TCR beta chain was sequenced for a study of early T cells in non-severe SARS-CoV-2 infection. Across the study: Bulk RNA from unsorted whole blood was sequenced; chains were unpaired. Study-level points and caveats: VDJdb matching skewed toward anti-spike CD8 responses, missing private and CD4 specificities.

Individual cDNA molecules carried attached unique molecular identifiers. TCRdb re-derived calls from the 5' RACE reads in MiXCR, one entry per CDR3 protein. The sample has some 98,000 distinct CDR3 sequences, roughly 15% seen once; the top ten hold around 1.3%. The V and J ends lost 5 bases and 5 bases respectively, with 21 bases between them. Germline CDR1 is SNHLY and CDR2 is FYNNEI. This CDR3 is built from 16 residues. This clonotype was counted a few times. Antigen unknown. The receptor was derived from an adult who was a healthcare worker with PCR-confirmed SARS-CoV-2 infection or an uninfected control (not recorded which). J is TRBJ2-5 and V is TRBV2; D might be TRBD2 (6 bases). The specimen was whole blood. In nucleotides, the CDR3 is TGTGCCAGCAGTCAGGAGATGGGAGGAGAGGGGGAGACCCAGTACTTC. It translates to CASSQEMGGEGETQYF.